Each of the 21 T cell receptor beta chains below was sequenced from the same sample in a study of T-cell memory formation after mild COVID-19. Via MiXCR, TCRdb re-called the 5' RACE reads, giving one row per CDR3 protein. The table lists 250,000 to 400,000 distinct CDR3 sequences, around 15% of them singletons. The sequenced sample was PBMCs or a T cell subset sorted from them (not recorded which). All receptors derive from a man between 18 and 29 years old who had mild COVID-19 (a few samples of this study predate the infection). Cell type and time point are not known.

This clonotype came up many times. The chain employs TRBV11-2 and TRBJ1-5; a weak D match, TRBD1 (6 bases). This CDR3 spans 15 amino acids. V was pared by 2 bases and J by 1 base, with 9 bases between. Germline lookup yields CDR1 SGHAT and CDR2 FQNNGV. Here the CDR3 DNA reads TGTGCCAGCAGCTTACGGGGGGCCAGCAATCAGCCCCAGCATTTT. Its protein is CASSLRGASNQPQHF.

The chain is built from TRBV6-2 or TRBV6-3 and TRBJ2-7; D remains ambiguous. The CDR3 consists of 14 residues. Trimming cost V 2 bases and J 2 bases, with 10 bases left between them. The germline CDR1 and CDR2 sequences are MNHEY and SVGEGT. This CDR3 reads CASSYSRSTYEQYV. The CDR3 DNA reads TGTGCCAGCAGTTACAGCCGCTCAACCTACGAGCAGTACGTC.

In its sample, this clonotype was seen many times. This chain uses TRBV27 with TRBJ2-3; 8 bases fit TRBD1. This CDR3 comprises 14 residues. V lost 2 bases, J lost 3 bases, and 1 base stayed unmatched. Germline lookup yields CDR1 MNHEY and CDR2 SMNVEV (reference sequence). The CDR3, as DNA: TGTGCCAGCAGTTTAAGGGACAGGACAGATACGCAGTATTTT. This gives the protein CASSLRDRTDTQYF.

This clonotype was counted between two and nine times. The chain joins TRBV18 to TRBJ2-7; D unclear. The CDR3 sequence is 13 residues long. CDR1 is KGHSH, CDR2 LQKENI, per germline. Trimming removed 5 bases from V and 4 bases from J, with 12 bases in between. The CDR3 nucleotides are TGTGCCAGCTCATCCTCCGGACGGTACGAGCAGTACTTC. Its protein is CASSSSGRYEQYF.

This clonotype turned up a few times. The chain couples TRBV18 to TRBJ2-5; tentatively, D is TRBD1 (6 bases). The CDR3 consists of 15 residues. CDR1 and CDR2 (germline): KGHSH, LQKENI. Trimming removed 5 bases from V and 1 base from J, with 14 bases in between. The CDR3 region is CASSDFRTAQETQYF. CDR3 DNA: TGTGCCAGCTCAGACTTCAGGACAGCCCAAGAGACCCAGTACTTC.

The V call is TRBV12-3 or TRBV12-4, the J call TRBJ2-3; a possible D gene is TRBD1 (5 bases). The V end was cut by 3 bases, the J end by 4 bases, with 14 bases between. The CDR3 totals 15 residues. The DNA for the CDR3 is TGTGCCAGCAGTTTTCAGGGTCTTGGGCCAGATACGCAGTATTTT. It translates to CASSFQGLGPDTQYF.

The rearrangement joins TRBV12-3 or TRBV12-4 to TRBJ1-5, with 8 bases aligning to TRBD1. Trimming cost V 8 bases and J 7 bases; bases outside gene matches: 7. The CDR3 loop spans 13 amino acids. Here the CDR3 reads CASGPDRAQPQHF. The CDR3 DNA reads TGTGCCAGCGGCCCGGACAGGGCCCAGCCCCAGCATTTT.

In this sample, this clonotype turned up a few times. The chain carries TRBV4-1 and TRBJ2-3; D not resolved. V was pared by 5 bases and J by 5 bases, with 8 bases between. Germline V gene sequence: CDR1 MGHRA, CDR2 YSYEKL. CDR3 size: 12 residues. This CDR3 is CASSFREDTQYF. CDR3 DNA: TGCGCCAGCAGCTTCCGTGAAGATACGCAGTATTTT.

The chain joins TRBV2 to TRBJ1-5, with D maybe TRBD1 (5 bases). The CDR3 runs to 14 residues. CDR1 is SNHLY and CDR2 is FYNNEI in the germline V gene. V lost 1 base to trimming and J lost 6 bases, with 10 bases between them. The CDR3 loop is CASSEVGRAQPQHF. Written as DNA, the CDR3 is TGTGCCAGCAGTGAAGTGGGCAGGGCTCAGCCCCAGCATTTT. Together with reference TRBV2 and TRBJ1-5, the CDR3 gives the full variable domain: EPEVTQTPSHQVTQMGQEVILRCVPISNHLYFYWYRQILGQKVEFLVSFYNNEISEKSEIFDDQFSVERPDGSNFTLKIRSTKLEDSAMYFCASSEVGRAQPQHFGDGTRLSIL.

The rearrangement joins TRBV25-1 to TRBJ1-5, with 7 nucleotides matching TRBD1. The germline CDR1 and CDR2 sequences are MGHDK and SYGVNS. CDR3 length equals 14 residues. V was pared by 5 bases and J by 2 bases, with 3 bases of the junction left unmatched. CDR3 sequence reads: CASSQGGRNQPQHF. CDR3 nucleotide sequence: TGTGCCAGCAGTCAAGGGGGCCGCAATCAGCCCCAGCATTTT.

The CDR3 nucleotides read TGTGCCAGCTCTCGGGACAGACTTTCACCCCTCCACTTT. This encodes CASSRDRLSPLHF. The chain links TRBV18 to TRBJ1-6, with 7 bases matching TRBD1. J lost 9 bases, V lost 6 bases, and 5 bases had no gene match. CDR3 length equals 13 residues. Per the germline V gene, CDR1 is KGHSH and CDR2 is LQKENI. The full variable domain, with the rest looked up from reference TRBV18 and TRBJ1-6, is NAGVMQNPRHLVRRRGQEARLRCSPMKGHSHVYWYRQLPEEGLKFMVYLQKENIIDESGMPKERFSAEFPKEGPSILRIQQVVRGDSAAYFCASSRDRLSPLHFGNGTRLTVT.

This clonotype has at least ten counts. The V call is TRBV4-1, the J call TRBJ2-3, with 9 bases matching TRBD1. CDR3 length: 15 amino acids. With 1 base clipped from V and 5 bases from J, the junction kept 4 bases outside the gene matches. Germline V gene sequence: CDR1 MGHRA, CDR2 YSYEKL. The CDR3 sequence is CASSQVGQGGDTQYF. CDR3 nucleotides: TGCGCCAGCAGCCAAGTGGGACAGGGTGGAGATACGCAGTATTTT.

The chain recombines TRBV29-1 with TRBJ1-1, with 7 bases aligning to TRBD1. The CDR3 runs to 14 residues. V dropped 7 bases and J dropped 5; count of bases not matched to a gene: 13. The germline V gene encodes CDR1 SQVTM and CDR2 ANQGSEA. The CDR3 spells CSGLPGGTDTEAFF. In nucleotides, the CDR3 is TGCAGCGGCCTTCCGGGCGGGACAGATACTGAAGCTTTCTTT.

The CDR3 reads CASSQETGGIRELFF. The DNA of the CDR3 is TGCGCCAGCAGCCAAGAGACAGGGGGAATCAGGGAGCTGTTTTTT. The rearrangement links TRBV4-1 to TRBJ2-2; TRBD1 matches at 9 bases. J gave up 9 bases and V 0 bases, and 5 bases lay outside the gene matches. This CDR3 contains 15 residues. Germline loops: CDR1 MGHRA, CDR2 YSYEKL.

This clonotype was detected a few times. V usage is TRBV12-3 or TRBV12-4 and J usage is TRBJ1-5, with D tentatively TRBD1 (6 bases). The CDR3 sequence is 17 residues long. With 5 bases removed from V and 3 bases from J, the gap between germline ends came to 20 bases. CDR3 coding DNA: TGTGCCAGCAGTCCCGTAAGGGGGAGTGGAGACAATCAGCCCCAGCATTTT. Translation gives CASSPVRGSGDNQPQHF.

This clonotype was seen only a few times. The rearrangement joins TRBV5-4 to TRBJ2-3; no definite D call. There are 15 residues in the CDR3. In germline, CDR1 is SGHNT, CDR2 YYREEE (reference sequence). V lost 4 bases and J 4 bases, leaving 16 bases between the germline ends. The CDR3 sequence: CASSRPQERADTQYF. CDR3 nucleotide sequence: TGTGCCAGCAGCCGCCCGCAGGAACGTGCAGATACGCAGTATTTT.

J is TRBJ1-5 and V is TRBV5-1; 7 nucleotides line up with TRBD1. Germline V gene sequence: CDR1 SGHRS, CDR2 YFSETQ. Losses at the gene ends were 4 bases for V and 6 bases for J; bases not matched to a gene: 7. The CDR3 covers 14 residues. The CDR3 region has the DNA TGCGCCAGCAGCCTAGGACCAGGGGGTCAGCCCCAGCATTTT. Protein product: CASSLGPGGQPQHF.

This clonotype was found a few times. The chain has TRBV7-2 and TRBJ1-6; weak D call: TRBD1 (6 bases). Germline CDR1 reads SGHTA; CDR2 reads FQGNSA. The ends were cut back, 3 bases at V and 3 bases at J, with 12 bases in the middle. The CDR3 is 16 amino acids. The CDR3 loop is CASSFSVDSYNSPLHF. The CDR3 region has the DNA TGTGCCAGCAGCTTCTCCGTGGACAGCTATAATTCACCCCTCCACTTT. The variable domain in full, completed from reference TRBV7-2 and TRBJ1-6, reads GAGVSQSPSNKVTEKGKDVELRCDPISGHTALYWYRQSLGQGLEFLIYFQGNSAPDKSGLPSDRFSAERTGGSVSTLTIQRTQQEDSAVYLCASSFSVDSYNSPLHFGNGTRLTVT.

The chain has TRBV5-1 and TRBJ2-3; 11 bases map to TRBD2. The CDR3 length is 16 residues. Germline assignment: CDR1 SGHRS and CDR2 YFSETQ. J lost 4 bases, V lost 4 bases, and 8 bases had no gene match. The CDR3 DNA reads as TGCGCCAGCAGCAACCTAGCGGGGGGCCGGGCAGATACGCAGTATTTT. Translating gives CASSNLAGGRADTQYF.

The chain recombines TRBV4-1 with TRBJ1-1; D ambiguous. The CDR3 sequence is 13 residues long. Trimming cost V 0 bases and J 10 bases, with 12 bases left between them. In germline, CDR1 is MGHRA, CDR2 YSYEKL. The CDR3 region is CASSQDGRTTAFF. The CDR3 region has the DNA TGCGCCAGCAGCCAAGATGGGAGGACGACAGCTTTCTTT.

Only a few counts were recorded for this clonotype. The genes are TRBV11-2 and TRBJ1-6; no clear D. V lost 3 bases and J lost 9, with 15 bases in between. CDR1 and CDR2 (germline): SGHAT, FQNNGV. This CDR3 is built from 15 residues. The CDR3 spells CASSFTATRGSPLHF. As DNA, the CDR3 is TGTGCCAGCAGCTTCACGGCCACACGGGGTTCACCCCTCCACTTT. Supplemented by reference TRBV11-2 and TRBJ1-6, the full variable domain reads EAGVAQSPRYKIIEKRQSVAFWCNPISGHATLYWYQQILGQGPKLLIQFQNNGVVDDSQLPKDRFSAERLKGVDSTLKIQPAKLEDSAVYLCASSFTATRGSPLHFGNGTRLTVT.